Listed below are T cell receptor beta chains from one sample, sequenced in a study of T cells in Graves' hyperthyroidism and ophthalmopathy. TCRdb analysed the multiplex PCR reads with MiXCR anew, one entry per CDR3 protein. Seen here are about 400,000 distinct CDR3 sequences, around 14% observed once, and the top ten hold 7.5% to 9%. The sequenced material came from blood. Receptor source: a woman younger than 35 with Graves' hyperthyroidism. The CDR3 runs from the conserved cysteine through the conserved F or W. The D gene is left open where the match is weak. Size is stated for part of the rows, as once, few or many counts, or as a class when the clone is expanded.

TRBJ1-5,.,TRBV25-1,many,CASSEAVSGNQPQHF,TGTGCCAGCAGTGAGGCGGTTAGTGGCAATCAGCCCCAGCATTTT
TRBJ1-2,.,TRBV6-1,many,CASSEAPSYGYTF,TGTGCCAGCAGTGAAGCGCCCAGCTATGGCTACACCTTC
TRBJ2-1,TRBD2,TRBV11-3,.,CASSFHLTSGGNNEQFF,TGTGCCAGCAGCTTCCACTTAACTAGCGGGGGGAACAATGAGCAGTTCTTC
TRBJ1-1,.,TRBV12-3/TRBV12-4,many,CASRTDRPRETEAFF,TGTGCCAGCAGAACAGACAGGCCCCGGGAGACTGAAGCTTTCTTT
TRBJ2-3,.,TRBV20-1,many,CSASGTRDTQYF,TGCAGTGCTAGCGGGACCAGAGATACGCAGTATTTT
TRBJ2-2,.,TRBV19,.,CASSTGSWVGELFF,TGTGCCAGTAGTACGGGGAGTTGGGTCGGGGAGCTGTTTTTT
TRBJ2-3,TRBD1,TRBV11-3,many,CASSPRQGVLLGTQYF,TGTGCCAGCAGCCCCCGACAGGGAGTCCTCTTAGGTACGCAGTATTTT
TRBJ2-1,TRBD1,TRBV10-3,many,CAIGPTGGSYNEQFF,TGTGCCATCGGCCCTACAGGGGGCTCCTACAATGAGCAGTTCTTC
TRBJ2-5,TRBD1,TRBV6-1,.,CASSERTGTQETQYF,TGTGCCAGCAGTGAACGGACAGGGACCCAAGAGACCCAGTACTTC
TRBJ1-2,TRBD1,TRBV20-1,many,CSARNRGQSYGYTF,TGCAGTGCTAGAAACAGGGGGCAGAGCTATGGCTACACCTTC
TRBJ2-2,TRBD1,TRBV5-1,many,CASSSGQGDTGELFF,TGCGCCAGCAGCTCGGGACAGGGAGACACCGGGGAGCTGTTTTTT
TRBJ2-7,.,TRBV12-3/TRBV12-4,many,CASSHDIREQYF,TGTGCCAGCAGCCATGATATTCGCGAGCAGTACTTC
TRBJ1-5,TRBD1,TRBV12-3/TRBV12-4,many,CASSLQGADQPQHF,TGTGCCAGCAGCCTACAGGGGGCGGATCAGCCCCAGCATTTT
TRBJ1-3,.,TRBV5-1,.,CASSWEGRAGNTIYF,TGCGCCAGCAGCTGGGAGGGGCGTGCTGGAAACACCATATATTTT
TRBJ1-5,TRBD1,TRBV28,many,CASLTTGGRLGNQPQHF,TGTGCCAGCCTAACGACAGGGGGCCGCCTGGGGAATCAGCCCCAGCATTTT
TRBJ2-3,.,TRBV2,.,CASSESTQSTDTQYF,TGTGCCAGCAGTGAATCGACACAAAGCACAGATACGCAGTATTTT
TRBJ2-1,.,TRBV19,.,CASSISGPYNEQFF,TGTGCCAGTAGTATCAGCGGGCCCTACAATGAGCAGTTCTTC
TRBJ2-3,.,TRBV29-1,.,CSSIGGAGHTDTQYF,TGCAGCTCAATTGGTGGTGCGGGGCACACAGATACGCAGTATTTT
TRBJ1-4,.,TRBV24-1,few,CATSDSGVSNEKLFF,TGTGCCACCAGTGATAGCGGGGTATCTAATGAAAAACTGTTTTTT
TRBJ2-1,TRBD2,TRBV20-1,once,CSASPTSAYNEQFF,TGCAGTGCTAGTCCGACTAGCGCATACAATGAGCAGTTCTTC
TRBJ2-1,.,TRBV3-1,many,CASSQGTYNEQFF,TGTGCCAGCAGCCAAGGGACGTACAATGAGCAGTTCTTC
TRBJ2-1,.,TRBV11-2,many,CASSLPGGRGNEQFF,TGTGCCAGCAGCCTCCCGGGTGGTCGAGGCAATGAGCAGTTCTTC
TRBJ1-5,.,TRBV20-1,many,CSAALARNQPQHF,TGCAGTGCTGCCCTGGCCCGCAATCAGCCCCAGCATTTT
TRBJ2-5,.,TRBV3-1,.,CASSQGLTVHQETQYF,TGTGCCAGCAGCCAAGGTCTGACAGTTCACCAAGAGACCCAGTACTTC
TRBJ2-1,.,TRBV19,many,CASSKGGAYNEQFF,TGTGCCAGTAGTAAAGGGGGGGCCTACAATGAGCAGTTCTTC
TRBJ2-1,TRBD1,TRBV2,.,CASSARTGNNEQFF,TGTGCCAGCAGTGCCCGGACAGGTAACAATGAGCAGTTCTTC
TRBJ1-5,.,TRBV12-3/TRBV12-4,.,CASKRGSLSNQPQHF,TGTGCCAGCAAGAGGGGCAGTCTAAGCAATCAGCCCCAGCATTTT
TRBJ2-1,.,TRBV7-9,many,CASSLVKDEQFF,TGTGCCAGCAGCTTAGTTAAGGATGAGCAGTTCTTC
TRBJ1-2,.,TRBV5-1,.,CASSSSRVQANYGYTF,TGCGCCAGCAGCTCTTCCCGGGTCCAAGCTAACTATGGCTACACCTTC
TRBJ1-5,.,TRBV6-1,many,CASSFLPRRGGWIGQPQHF,TGTGCCAGCAGTTTCCTCCCGCGGCGAGGAGGGTGGATCGGTCAGCCCCAGCATTTT
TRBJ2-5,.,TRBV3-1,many,CASSQDTALSLQETQYF,TGTGCCAGCAGCCAAGATACCGCGTTGTCCCTCCAAGAGACCCAGTACTTC
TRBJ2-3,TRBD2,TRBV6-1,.,CASSRLAGALTDTQYF,TGTGCCAGCAGTCGACTAGCGGGAGCCCTCACAGATACGCAGTATTTT
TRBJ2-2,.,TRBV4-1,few,CASSQFVGAGGELFF,TGCGCCAGCAGCCAATTCGTCGGAGCCGGCGGGGAGCTGTTTTTT
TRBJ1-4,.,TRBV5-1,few,CASSSPDEKLFF,TGCGCCAGCAGCTCCCCGGATGAAAAACTGTTTTTT
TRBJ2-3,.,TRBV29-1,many,CSVETGDGPDTQYF,TGCAGCGTTGAAACGGGAGATGGTCCAGATACGCAGTATTTT
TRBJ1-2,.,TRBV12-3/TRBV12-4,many,CASTLSNRAPNYGYTF,TGTGCCAGCACCTTAAGTAACAGGGCCCCTAACTATGGCTACACCTTC
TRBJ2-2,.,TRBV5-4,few,CASSRAVTGELFF,TGTGCCAGCAGCCGGGCAGTCACCGGGGAGCTGTTTTTT
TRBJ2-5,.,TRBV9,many,CASLDTPFRSETQYF,TGTGCCAGCTTAGATACTCCGTTCAGATCAGAGACCCAGTACTTC
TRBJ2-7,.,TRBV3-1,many,CASSPTSYSYEQYF,TGTGCCAGCAGCCCTACTAGCTACTCCTACGAGCAGTACTTC
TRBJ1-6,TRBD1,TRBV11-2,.,CASSSGTGMALHF,TGTGCCAGCAGCTCCGGGACAGGGATGGCCCTCCACTTT
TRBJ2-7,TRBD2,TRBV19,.,CASSSRTSRSYEQYF,TGTGCCAGTAGTTCGAGGACTAGCCGCTCCTACGAGCAGTACTTC
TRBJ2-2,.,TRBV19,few,CASKAARNTGELFF,TGTGCCAGTAAGGCGGCCCGGAACACCGGGGAGCTGTTTTTT
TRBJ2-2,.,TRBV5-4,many,CASSLGGSLSTTGELFF,TGTGCCAGCAGCTTGGGAGGTAGCCTCTCTACTACCGGGGAGCTGTTTTTT
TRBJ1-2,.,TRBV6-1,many,CASSEPTGTPSNYGYTF,TGTGCCAGCAGTGAACCGACAGGCACCCCTTCTAACTATGGCTACACCTTC
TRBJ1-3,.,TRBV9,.,CASSVGGVDGNTIYF,TGTGCCAGCAGCGTAGGGGGCGTGGATGGAAACACCATATATTTT
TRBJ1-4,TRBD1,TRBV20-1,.,CSARDSGTDNEKLFF,TGCAGTGCTAGAGATTCCGGGACAGATAATGAAAAACTGTTTTTT
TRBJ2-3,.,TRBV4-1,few,CASRAMSTDTQYF,TGCGCCAGCAGGGCGATGAGCACAGATACGCAGTATTTT
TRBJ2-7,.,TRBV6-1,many,CASSEAPPVLGAYEQYF,TGTGCCAGCAGTGAAGCCCCCCCGGTCCTAGGTGCCTACGAGCAGTACTTC
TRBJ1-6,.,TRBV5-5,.,CASSSGTTNNSPLHF,TGTGCCAGCAGTTCCGGGACAACTAATAATTCACCCCTCCACTTT
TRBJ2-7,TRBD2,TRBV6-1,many,CASSLAGRSYEQYF,TGTGCCAGCAGTTTAGCGGGCCGCTCCTACGAGCAGTACTTC
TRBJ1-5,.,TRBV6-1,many,CASKREVLSNQPQHF,TGTGCCAGCAAGAGGGAGGTACTTAGCAATCAGCCCCAGCATTTT
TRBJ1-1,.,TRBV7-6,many,CASSLRSLGGEAFF,TGTGCCAGCAGCTTAAGGAGCCTCGGGGGTGAAGCTTTCTTT
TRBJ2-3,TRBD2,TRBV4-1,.,CASSQLAGDDTQYF,TGCGCCAGCAGCCAACTAGCGGGGGACGATACGCAGTATTTT
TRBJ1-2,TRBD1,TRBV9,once,CASSPGQVGGYTF,TGTGCCAGTTCCCCGGGACAGGTGGGGGGCTACACCTTC
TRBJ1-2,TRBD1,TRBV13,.,CASSTGTVNGYTF,TGTGCCAGCAGCACCGGGACAGTCAATGGCTACACCTTC
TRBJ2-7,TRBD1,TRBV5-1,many,CASSSSGQGLMGEQYF,TGCGCCAGCAGCTCTTCGGGACAGGGATTGATGGGGGAGCAGTACTTC
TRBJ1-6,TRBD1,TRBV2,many,CASRGQLNNSPLHF,TGTGCCAGCAGGGGACAGTTAAATAATTCACCCCTCCACTTT